This passage covers 27 T cell receptor beta chains from one sample sequenced in a study of blood T cell repertoires in COVID-19. Here immunoSEQ multiplex PCR was the method, and the copy in TCRdb shows in-frame clones only, minus some. The sample holds over 120,000 clones, approximately 91% seen once. The specimen was peripheral blood. The receptors here all came from a man between 65 and 85 years old with acute or convalescent COVID-19.

The V and J genes are TRBV11-3 and TRBJ2-1, with 10 bases fitting TRBD2. CDR3 length equals 17 residues. Germline V gene sequence: CDR1 SGHNT, CDR2 YENEEA. Trimming took 1 base from V and 8 from J; bases not matched to a gene: 11. This CDR3 is CASSLGSASGRSDEQFF. The CDR3 DNA reads TGTGCCAGCAGCTTAGGGTCGGCTAGCGGGAGAAGCGATGAGCAGTTCTTC.

The V call is TRBV6-5, the J call TRBJ1-2, with D unresolved. V lost 4 bases, J lost 8 bases, and 11 bases lay in between. There are 12 residues in the CDR3. CDR1 is MNHEY, CDR2 SVGAGI, per germline. The CDR3: CASSSPGGGYTF. DNA of the CDR3: TGTGCCAGCAGTTCCCCGGGAGGCGGCTACACCTTC.

The rearrangement links TRBV24-1 to TRBJ2-1; D perhaps matches TRBD2 (5 bases). The V and J ends lost 4 bases and 9 bases respectively, with 12 bases between them. This CDR3 is built from 13 residues. Germline V gene lookup returns CDR1 KGHDR and CDR2 SFDVKD. As DNA, the CDR3 is TGTGCCACCAGTGAGAGAGGGATTAGTGAGCAGTTCTTC. The encoded protein is CATSERGISEQFF.

This clone was picked up one time. The chain joins TRBV11-2 to TRBJ1-1; D remains ambiguous. Per germline, CDR1 SGHAT and CDR2 FQNNGV. Trimming took 5 bases from V and 6 from J, leaving 13 bases between them. This CDR3 is 13 amino acids long. The CDR3 DNA follows: TGTGCCAGCAGCCCGGCCCCCCGGGCTGAAGCTTTCTTT. It yields the protein CASSPAPRAEAFF. Variable domain in full (rest from reference TRBV11-2 and TRBJ1-1): EAGVAQSPRYKIIEKRQSVAFWCNPISGHATLYWYQQILGQGPKLLIQFQNNGVVDDSQLPKDRFSAERLKGVDSTLKIQPAKLEDSAVYLCASSPAPRAEAFFGQGTRLTVV.

The chain employs TRBV20-1 and TRBJ1-3; no clear D gene. CDR3 length equals 14 residues. Looked up from germline, CDR1 is DFQATT and CDR2 is SNEGSKA (reference sequence). Trimming left V 3 bases short and J 0 bases short, with 9 bases between. The CDR3 DNA follows: TGCAGTGCTAGTCCCTTCAGCTCTGGAAACACCATATATTTT. It specifies CSASPFSSGNTIYF.

V and J are TRBV5-1 and TRBJ1-6, with D hard to call. The germline V gene encodes CDR1 SGHRS and CDR2 YFSETQ. This CDR3 has 15 residues. Trimming removed 0 bases from V and 5 bases from J, with 9 bases in between. The CDR3 DNA follows: TGCGCCAGCAGCTTGGCCTCAGAAAATAATTCACCCCTCCACTTT. It yields the protein CASSLASENNSPLHF.

This clone was counted once. This sequence joins TRBV28 and TRBJ2-3, with TRBD1 as a possible D gene (6 bases). The length of the CDR3 is 14 residues. CDR1 MDHEN and CDR2 SYDVKM come from the germline V gene. Trimming stripped 6 bases from V and 1 base from J, with 11 bases between. This CDR3 is CASSQWTGTDTQYF. In nucleotides, the CDR3 is TGTGCCAGCAGCCAGTGGACAGGCACAGATACGCAGTATTTT.

The genes are TRBV28 and TRBJ2-1; 9 bases agree with TRBD1. The length of the CDR3 is 15 residues. Germline V lookup: CDR1 MDHEN, CDR2 SYDVKM. With 6 bases clipped from V and 6 bases from J, the junction kept 9 bases outside the gene matches. The CDR3 loop reads CASSYVDRGGNEQFF. The CDR3 DNA sequence: TGTGCCAGCAGCTACGTGGACAGGGGCGGCAATGAGCAGTTCTTC.

This rearrangement joins TRBV19 to TRBJ2-6; perhaps TRBD2 as D (5 bases). Germline CDR1 reads LNHDA; CDR2 reads SQIVND (reference sequence). The ends were cut back, 6 bases at V and 3 bases at J, with 18 bases in the middle. This CDR3 has 17 amino acids. This CDR3 is CASSQPGFYVGANVLTF. Here the CDR3 DNA reads TGTGCCAGTAGCCAACCGGGATTCTACGTTGGGGCCAACGTCCTGACTTTC.

The rearrangement joins TRBV29-1 to TRBJ2-3; tentative D call: TRBD2 (6 bases). The germline V and J ends were trimmed by 2 bases and 1 base, with 10 bases remaining between them. Looked up from germline, CDR1 is SQVTM and CDR2 is ANQGSEA. CDR3 length equals 14 residues. The CDR3 sequence: CSVEWSGGTDTQYF. CDR3 sequence (DNA): TGCAGCGTTGAATGGTCGGGAGGCACAGATACGCAGTATTTT.

In its sample, this clone was seen once. The V call is TRBV20-1, the J call TRBJ2-7, with 11 bases aligning to TRBD2. Germline CDR1 DFQATT, CDR2 SNEGSKA (reference sequence). The trim removed 3 bases at V and 9 bases at J, leaving 10 bases unmatched. CDR3 length equals 14 residues. The CDR3 reads CSASQTSGSGAQYF. CDR3 nucleotide sequence: TGCAGTGCTAGTCAAACTAGCGGGAGTGGTGCGCAGTACTTC.

The count of this clone is one. This chain uses TRBV7-3 with TRBJ2-3; TRBD1 is a possible D gene (6 bases). CDR1 and CDR2 from the germline V gene are SGHTA and FQGTGA. Trimming stripped 2 bases from V and 0 bases from J, with 6 bases between. The CDR3 contains 14 residues. The DNA of the CDR3 is TGTGCCAGCAGCTTAGACAGGAGCACAGATACGCAGTATTTT. Translation gives CASSLDRSTDTQYF.

The V and J genes are TRBV29-1 and TRBJ2-6; D uncertain. Trimming cost V 1 base and J 0 bases, with 4 bases left between them. From germline, CDR1 is SQVTM and CDR2 ANQGSEA. This CDR3 comprises 14 residues. The CDR3 region has the DNA TGCAGCGTTGAAGGTAGCTCTGGGGCCAACGTCCTGACTTTC. It translates to CSVEGSSGANVLTF.

The rearrangement links TRBV2 to TRBJ2-7; 7 bases are a match to TRBD2. The V gene's germline CDR1 is SNHLY and CDR2 FYNNEI. This CDR3 contains 14 residues. The V segment lost 6 bases and the J segment 3 bases; nucleotides outside the gene matches: 8. In DNA, the CDR3 is TGTGCCAGCAGAAAAGCGGGGCTGAGCTACGAGCAGTACTTC. Its translation is CASRKAGLSYEQYF.

The CDR3 region is CASSLAGGPSEQYF. The CDR3 bases are TGCGCCAGCAGTTTAGCGGGAGGGCCGAGCGAGCAGTACTTC. V is TRBV10-2 and J is TRBJ2-7; 11 bases are a match to TRBD2. V lost 5 bases and J lost 6; bases outside the gene matches: 6. Per the germline V gene, CDR1 is WSHSY and CDR2 is SAAADI. This CDR3 spans 14 amino acids.

The chain carries TRBV4-2 and TRBJ2-6; TRBD1 aligns across 10 bases. The CDR3 runs 20 residues. Germline CDR1 LGHNA, CDR2 YNFKEQ. V was pared by 0 bases and J by 3 bases, with 11 bases of the junction left unmatched. The CDR3 sequence is CASSQDSGQGVLSGANVLTF. The CDR3 bases are TGTGCCAGCAGCCAAGATTCCGGACAGGGGGTTCTTAGTGGGGCCAACGTCCTGACTTTC.

The V gene is TRBV6-2 or TRBV6-3, the J gene TRBJ1-2; a weak D match, TRBD1 (6 bases). Germline CDR1 is MNHEY and CDR2 is SVGEGT. Trimming pared 3 bases from V and 6 bases from J, leaving 14 bases between. The CDR3 contains 14 residues. CDR3 in amino acids: CASSYPDRSHGYTF. The CDR3 nucleotides are TGTGCCAGCAGTTATCCCGACAGGTCTCATGGCTACACCTTC.

Here the CDR3 DNA reads TGCGCCAGCAGCCCTACAGGGGTGGACAATGAGCAGTTCTTC. Encoded protein: CASSPTGVDNEQFF. The chain combines TRBV4-1 with TRBJ2-1; TRBD1 matches 7 bases. With 4 bases clipped from V and 5 bases from J, the junction kept 5 bases outside the gene matches. Germline CDR1 and CDR2: MGHRA and YSYEKL. The CDR3 runs 14 residues.

This sequence joins TRBV27 and TRBJ1-6; perhaps TRBD1 as D (5 bases). V shed 4 bases and J shed 14 bases, with 18 bases lying between them. This CDR3 region has 14 residues. Germline V lookup: CDR1 MNHEY, CDR2 SMNVEV (reference sequence). The CDR3 protein is CASSSSRSSGALHF. The CDR3 bases are TGTGCCAGCAGTTCCTCTCGGTCCTCGGGGGCCCTCCACTTT.

The chain carries TRBV11-2 and TRBJ1-1, with D possibly TRBD1 on 6 matching bases. The CDR3 length is 13 residues. V lost 4 bases and J lost 3, with 9 bases in between. Germline CDR1 reads SGHAT; CDR2 reads FQNNGV. The CDR3 loop reads CASSSQGYTEAFF. DNA for the CDR3: TGTGCCAGCAGCTCACAGGGTTACACTGAAGCTTTCTTT.

The chain has TRBV19 and TRBJ2-1, with D perhaps TRBD2 (7 bases). V was cut by 7 bases and J by 8 bases, with 21 bases left in between. The CDR3 contains 15 residues. CDR1 and CDR2 from the germline V gene are LNHDA and SQIVND (reference sequence). DNA for the CDR3: TGTGCCAGTAAGGGGGGAACGGGAGGACGCGATGAGCAGTTCTTC. Its protein is CASKGGTGGRDEQFF.

The chain employs TRBV28 and TRBJ1-4, with D hard to call. Trimming removed 3 bases from V and 6 bases from J, with 14 bases in between. Germline values: CDR1 MDHEN, CDR2 SYDVKM. The CDR3 covers 15 residues. The CDR3 region is CASSLTALRDEKLFF. CDR3 nucleotides: TGTGCCAGCAGTTTGACGGCCTTGAGGGATGAAAAACTGTTTTTT.

The chain joins TRBV10-2 to TRBJ2-3; D is perhaps TRBD2 (6 bases). The ends were cut back, 6 bases at V and 0 bases at J, with 16 bases in the middle. Germline V lookup: CDR1 WSHSY, CDR2 SAAADI. There are 16 residues in the CDR3. CDR3 in DNA: TGCGCCAGCAGGCAAGGAATTAGCGGAAGCACAGATACGCAGTATTTT. The encoded protein is CASRQGISGSTDTQYF.

This clone was counted only a few times. The gene calls are TRBV24-1 and TRBJ1-1; TRBD1 matches 9 bases. Germline-derived CDR1 and CDR2 are KGHDR and SFDVKD. Trimming took 2 bases from V and 5 from J; bases not matched to a gene: 2. The CDR3 loop spans 14 amino acids. The DNA for the CDR3 is TGTGCCACCAGTGATTACGACAGGGGGACTGAAGCTTTCTTT. Encoded protein: CATSDYDRGTEAFF.

The chain carries TRBV5-1 and TRBJ1-1; possible D gene TRBD1, 5 bases. V was pared by 7 bases and J by 0 bases, with 16 bases between. Germline lookup yields CDR1 SGHRS and CDR2 YFSETQ. The CDR3 loop spans 15 amino acids. The CDR3 DNA sequence: TGCGCCAGCCGCCTCCACCAGGGCATGAACACTGAAGCTTTCTTT. It is translated as CASRLHQGMNTEAFF.

Only a few counts were recorded for this clone. The CDR3 loop is CASSLTGSADTQYF. Here the CDR3 DNA reads TGTGCCAGCAGCCTAACGGGGTCCGCAGATACGCAGTATTTT. V usage is TRBV3-1 (or the pseudogene TRBV3-2) and J usage is TRBJ2-3, with D perhaps matching TRBD2 (5 bases). Germline V gene lookup returns CDR1 LGHDT and CDR2 YNNKEL (reference sequence). The CDR3 spans 14 residues. Trimming pared 4 bases from V and 4 bases from J, leaving 12 bases between.

The CDR3 DNA follows: TGTGCCAGCAGTTCTACCACCGGGGAGCTGTTTTTT. This translates into CASSSTTGELFF. This chain uses TRBV7-3 with TRBJ2-2; D not resolved. The CDR3 is 12 amino acids. Germline loops: CDR1 SGHTA, CDR2 FQGTGA. Between the trimmed V and J ends, which lost 6 bases and 4 bases, there was a span of 6 bases.